This T cell receptor beta chain came from a study of shared clonotypes between healthy human individuals. Study-level background: The donor group consisted of a couple of women and a few men, aged 18 to 49.

The V gene lost 2 bases and the J gene lost 2 bases, with 10 bases spanning the gap. The CDR3 consists of 14 residues. The germline gives CDR1 SGHRS, CDR2 YFSETQ. Profiled with immunoSEQ multiplex PCR; TCRdb holds only in-frame clones, not every one. The table has about 600,000 clones, around 97% seen once; the top ten hold 0.057%. Donors included only healthy HIV-negative adults lacking recent acute infections or vaccinations. On this clone itself: No antigen is known for it.

Study-level results: The represented genetic and exposure-history diversity was limited by the small number of donors.

The gene calls are TRBV5-1 and TRBJ2-5; D possibly corresponds to TRBD2 (5 bases). The sequencing sample was made of naive CD4+ T cells sorted from blood. The subset here: CD45RA+ positively selected. This receptor was obtained from a woman aged 25 to 45 in good health. The CDR3 loop reads CASSFGELQETQYF. Here the CDR3 DNA reads TGCGCCAGCAGCTTCGGGGAGCTTCAAGAGACCCAGTACTTC. Combining the CDR3 with reference TRBV5-1 and TRBJ2-5 gives the whole variable domain KAGVTQTPRYLIKTRGQQVTLSCSPISGHRSVSWYQQTPGQGLQFLFEYFSETQRNKGNFPGRFSGRQFSNSRSEMNVSTLELGDSALYLCASSFGELQETQYFGPGTRLLVL.